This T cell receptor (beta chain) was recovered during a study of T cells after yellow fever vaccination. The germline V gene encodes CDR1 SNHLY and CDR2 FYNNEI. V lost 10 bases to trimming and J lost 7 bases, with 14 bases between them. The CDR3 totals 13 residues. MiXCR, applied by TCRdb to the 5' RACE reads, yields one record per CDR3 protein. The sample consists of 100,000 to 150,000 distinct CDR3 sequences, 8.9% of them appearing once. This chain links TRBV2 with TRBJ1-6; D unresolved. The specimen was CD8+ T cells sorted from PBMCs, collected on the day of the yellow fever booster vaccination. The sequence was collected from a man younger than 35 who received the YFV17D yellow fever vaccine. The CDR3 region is CATEGLENSPLHF. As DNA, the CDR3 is TGTGCCACCGAGGGTCTAGAGAATTCACCCCTCCACTTT.